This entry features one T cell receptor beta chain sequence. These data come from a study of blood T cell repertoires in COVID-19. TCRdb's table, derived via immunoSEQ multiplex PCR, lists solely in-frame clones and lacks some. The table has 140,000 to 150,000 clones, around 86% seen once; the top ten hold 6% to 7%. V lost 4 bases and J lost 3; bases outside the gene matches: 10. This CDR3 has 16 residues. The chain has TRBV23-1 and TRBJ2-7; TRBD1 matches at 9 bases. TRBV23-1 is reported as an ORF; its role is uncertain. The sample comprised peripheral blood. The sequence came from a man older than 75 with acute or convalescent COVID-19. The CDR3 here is CASSRRGQGGFYEQYF. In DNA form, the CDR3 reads TGCGCCAGCAGTCGGAGGGGACAGGGAGGTTTCTACGAGCAGTACTTC.